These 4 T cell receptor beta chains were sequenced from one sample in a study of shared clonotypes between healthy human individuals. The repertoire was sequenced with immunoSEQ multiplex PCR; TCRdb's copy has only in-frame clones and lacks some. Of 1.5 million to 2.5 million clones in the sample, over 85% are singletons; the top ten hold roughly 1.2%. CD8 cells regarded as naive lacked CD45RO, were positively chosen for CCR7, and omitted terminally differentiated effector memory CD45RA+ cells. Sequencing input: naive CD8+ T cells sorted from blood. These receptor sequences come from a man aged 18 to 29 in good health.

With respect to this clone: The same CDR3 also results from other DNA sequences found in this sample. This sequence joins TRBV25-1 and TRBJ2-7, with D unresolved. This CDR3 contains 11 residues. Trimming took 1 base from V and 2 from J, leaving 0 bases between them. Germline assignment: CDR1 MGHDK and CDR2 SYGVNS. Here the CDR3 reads CASSESYEQYF. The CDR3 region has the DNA TGTGCCAGCAGTGAATCCTACGAGCAGTACTTC.

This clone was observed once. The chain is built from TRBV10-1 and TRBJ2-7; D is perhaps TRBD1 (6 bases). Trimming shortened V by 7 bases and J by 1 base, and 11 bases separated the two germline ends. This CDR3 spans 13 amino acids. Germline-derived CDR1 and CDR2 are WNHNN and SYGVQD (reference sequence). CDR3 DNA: TGCGCCAGCACGGGGACACCATCCTACGAGCAGTACTTC. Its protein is CASTGTPSYEQYF.

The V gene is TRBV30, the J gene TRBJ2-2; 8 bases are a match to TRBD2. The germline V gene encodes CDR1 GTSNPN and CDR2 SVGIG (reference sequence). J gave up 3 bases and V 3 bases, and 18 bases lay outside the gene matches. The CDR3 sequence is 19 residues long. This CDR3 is CAWSDDWIAGLGDTGELFF. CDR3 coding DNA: TGTGCCTGGAGCGATGACTGGATAGCGGGGCTGGGGGACACCGGGGAGCTGTTTTTT.

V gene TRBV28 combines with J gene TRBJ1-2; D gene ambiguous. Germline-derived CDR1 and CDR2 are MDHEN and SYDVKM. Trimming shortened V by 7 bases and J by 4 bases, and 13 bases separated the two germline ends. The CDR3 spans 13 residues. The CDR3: CASTPGVSYGYTF. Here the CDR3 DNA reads TGTGCCAGCACCCCGGGAGTTTCCTATGGCTACACCTTC.